Listed here are 10 T cell receptor beta chains from one sample, sequenced in a study of identical twins. TCRdb processed the 5' RACE reads anew with MiXCR; each CDR3 protein has one entry. The sample lists around 250,000 distinct CDR3 sequences, under 8.5% occurring once. A further study also used this sample, focusing on T cells expressing NK-cell markers.

The sample comprised CD8+ T cells sorted from blood. These receptors were collected from a woman aged 18-29 years in good health.

V and J are TRBV21-1 and TRBJ1-1. TRBV21-1 is termed a pseudogene. This CDR3 is 14 amino acids long. The CDR3 DNA follows: TGTGCCAGCAGCACTGGCACATCGAGCACTGAAGCTTTCTTT. Protein product: CASSTGTSSTEAFF.

This clonotype was seen a few times. The chain carries TRBV7-9 and TRBJ1-4; D may be TRBD1 (5 bases). This CDR3 region has 15 residues. Germline loops: CDR1 SEHNR, CDR2 FQNEAQ (reference sequence). With 4 bases removed from V and 4 bases from J, the gap between germline ends came to 13 bases. The chain's CDR3 is CASSWQTENNEKLFF. The CDR3 DNA follows: TGTGCCAGCAGCTGGCAGACAGAAAATAATGAAAAACTGTTTTTT.

Many counts were recorded for this clonotype. The chain combines TRBV4-3 with TRBJ1-1; D might be TRBD1 (6 bases). The CDR3 is made up of 17 amino acids. The V gene's germline CDR1 is LGHNA and CDR2 YSLEER. Trimming took 0 bases from V and 1 from J, leaving 15 bases between them. The CDR3 coding sequence is TGCGCCAGCAGCCAAGATCATAACGGGGGCTGGAACACTGAAGCTTTCTTT. Translating it yields CASSQDHNGGWNTEAFF.

The chain couples TRBV9 to TRBJ2-3, with 7 bases aligning to TRBD2. Germline-derived CDR1 and CDR2 are SGDLS and YYNGEE. The junction had 10 bases not matched to a gene; V was cut back by 3 bases and J by 6 bases. This CDR3 contains 15 residues. In DNA, the CDR3 is TGTGCCAGCAGCGCAGGGACTATCCCCCTGGATACGCAGTATTTT. It encodes CASSAGTIPLDTQYF.

This clonotype was counted many times. The V call is TRBV7-9, the J call TRBJ2-2; 10 bases align to TRBD1. The CDR3 consists of 14 residues. V shed 5 bases, J shed 8 bases, and the junction held 5 bases outside the gene matches. In germline, CDR1 is SEHNR, CDR2 FQNEAQ (reference sequence). The CDR3 coding sequence is TGTGCCAGCAGCGCCGGGACAGGGGATGGGGAGCTGTTTTTT. As protein: CASSAGTGDGELFF.

This clonotype was recorded a few times. The chain combines TRBV5-6 with TRBJ2-5, with 12 bases matching TRBD2. The CDR3 runs 15 residues. The germline V gene has CDR1 SGHDT and CDR2 YYEEEE. V shed 5 bases and J 5 bases; nucleotides not matched to a gene: 7. The CDR3 is CASRPGLAGGETQYF. CDR3 bases: TGTGCCAGCAGGCCGGGACTAGCGGGTGGGGAGACCCAGTACTTC.

This clonotype was recorded at least ten times. V gene TRBV14 combines with J gene TRBJ1-5, with D unresolved. V was clipped by 0 bases and J by 2 bases, with 2 bases between them. Germline V gene sequence: CDR1 SGHDN, CDR2 FVKESK. This CDR3 comprises 13 residues. CDR3 bases: TGTGCCAGCAGCCAAGATGGCAATCAGCCCCAGCATTTT. Protein: CASSQDGNQPQHF.

V and J are TRBV9 and TRBJ2-1; the D is unclear. Germline V CDR1 and CDR2: SGDLS, YYNGEE. V was shortened by 3 bases and J by 5 bases, with 9 bases between the two germline ends. This CDR3 comprises 13 residues. The CDR3 nucleotides read TGTGCCAGCAGCGCCCCTTTGGACAATGAGCAGTTCTTC. Translated: CASSAPLDNEQFF.

This clonotype was observed a handful of times. The rearrangement links TRBV30 to TRBJ2-1; D perhaps matches TRBD2 (5 bases). The CDR3 length is 13 residues. CDR1 and CDR2 from the germline V gene are GTSNPN and SVGIG (reference sequence). Trimming took off 5 bases at V and 4 bases at J, with 12 bases between the two ends. CDR3 amino acids: CAWEGGSYNEQFF. The CDR3 DNA is TGTGCCTGGGAGGGCGGGTCATACAATGAGCAGTTCTTC.

This clonotype was seen many times. This chain links TRBV4-2 with TRBJ1-6; 12 nucleotides agree with TRBD1. The CDR3 loop spans 16 amino acids. Germline V gene lookup returns CDR1 LGHNA and CDR2 YNFKEQ. J lost 10 bases, V lost 2 bases, and 6 bases had no gene match. CDR3 sequence reads: CASSQLGQGAQSPLHF. CDR3 nucleotides: TGTGCCAGCAGCCAATTGGGACAGGGGGCGCAATCACCCCTCCACTTT.